A single sample is the source of the 25 T cell receptor beta chains below, sequenced in a study of blood T cells in healthy people across ages. It was with a sample-barcoded 5' primer and a J-beta primer mix that a second PCR of about 7 to 12 cycles was run. From the 5' RACE reads, TCRdb called clonotypes with MiXCR, one entry per CDR3 protein. The data contain more than 900,000 distinct CDR3 sequences, just under 30% of them singletons. These data were also filed under a second study, of T cells of mothers and their children.

The sequenced material came from blood. The receptors derive from a middle-aged woman in good health.

In this sample, this clonotype turned up a few times. This chain uses TRBV19 with TRBJ1-2, with unresolved D. V lost 6 bases and J 8 bases, leaving 16 bases between the germline ends. The CDR3 runs 13 residues. Germline V lookup: CDR1 LNHDA, CDR2 SQIVND (reference sequence). CDR3: CASSYEESWGYTF. DNA of the CDR3: TGTGCCAGTAGCTACGAGGAGAGTTGGGGCTACACCTTC.

This clonotype was counted between two and nine times. The chain has TRBV12-3 or TRBV12-4 and TRBJ2-5, with 14 bases that match TRBD2. The trim removed 7 bases at V and 5 bases at J, leaving 9 bases unmatched. This CDR3 spans 16 amino acids. CDR3 sequence (DNA): TGTGCCAGCATCCAGGGACTAGCGGGGGCCAGGGAGACCCAGTACTTC. This sequence encodes CASIQGLAGARETQYF.

The table lists this clonotype with a few counts. The V and J genes are TRBV6-6 and TRBJ1-1; no clear D gene. Germline assignment: CDR1 MNHNY and CDR2 SVGAGI (reference sequence). Trimming took off 5 bases at V and 0 bases at J, with 10 bases between the two ends. The length of the CDR3 is 14 residues. The CDR3 here is CASSQDLLNTEAFF. CDR3 sequence (DNA): TGTGCCAGCAGTCAAGACTTGTTGAACACTGAAGCTTTCTTT.

The V call is TRBV2, the J call TRBJ1-6, with D unresolved. Germline CDR1 reads SNHLY; CDR2 reads FYNNEI. This CDR3 comprises 14 residues. V lost 6 bases and J lost 5, with 11 bases in between. The CDR3 DNA reads as TGTGCCAGCAGGAGGGTAACGGATAATTCACCCCTCCACTTT. As protein: CASRRVTDNSPLHF.

This chain joins TRBV7-9 and TRBJ1-2; D is unresolved. The CDR3 covers 14 residues. The V gene's germline CDR1 is SEHNR and CDR2 FQNEAQ (reference sequence). Trimming took 1 base from V and 11 from J, leaving 17 bases between them. Here the CDR3 DNA reads TGTGCCAGCAGCTTAGTTAGCCCCCAGGTCGGGTACACCTTC. This codes for CASSLVSPQVGYTF.

This chain uses TRBV7-9 with TRBJ2-7, with 10 nucleotides matching TRBD2. CDR1 is SEHNR, CDR2 FQNEAQ, per germline (reference sequence). The CDR3 length is 16 residues. V shed 0 bases, J shed 6 bases, and the junction held 8 bases outside the gene matches. The CDR3 is CASSLALPSGGREQYF. CDR3 DNA: TGTGCCAGCAGCTTAGCGCTTCCTAGCGGGGGTCGCGAGCAGTACTTC.

The chain employs TRBV27 and TRBJ2-1; TRBD2 is a possible D gene (5 bases). Germline-derived CDR1 and CDR2 are MNHEY and SMNVEV (reference sequence). Trimming cost V 1 base and J 0 bases, with 10 bases left between them. CDR3 size: 16 residues. The CDR3 here is CASSLFSGSSYNEQFF. The DNA of the CDR3 is TGTGCCAGCAGTTTATTTTCGGGAAGCTCCTACAATGAGCAGTTCTTC.

A few counts support this clonotype. The chain couples TRBV27 to TRBJ1-5; 8 nucleotides line up with TRBD1. V trimming: 0 bases; J trimming: 4 bases; junction bases outside the gene matches: 5. From germline, CDR1 is MNHEY and CDR2 SMNVEV (reference sequence). The CDR3 runs to 16 residues. CDR3 sequence: CASSLSPTGANQPQHF. The CDR3 region has the DNA TGTGCCAGCAGTTTATCCCCGACAGGGGCGAATCAGCCCCAGCATTTT.

A note on this clonotype: This may stem from a read error, because a much larger clone lies one nucleotide away. The chain links TRBV9 to TRBJ2-1; D gene ambiguous. CDR3 length: 15 amino acids. Per the germline V gene, CDR1 is SGDLS and CDR2 is YYNGEE. V was trimmed by 2 bases and J by 2 bases, leaving 11 bases between them. This chain's CDR3 is CASSVGWFPYNEQFF. DNA of the CDR3: TGTGCCAGCAGCGTCGGGTGGTTCCCCTACAATGAGCAGTTCTTC. Supplemented by reference TRBV9 and TRBJ2-1, the full variable domain reads DSGVTQTPKHLITATGQRVTLRCSPRSGDLSVYWYQQSLDQGLQFLIQYYNGEERAKGNILERFSAQQFPDLHSELNLSSLELGDSALYFCASSVGWFPYNEQFFGPGTRLTVL.

This clonotype was detected only a few times. The genes are TRBV29-1 and TRBJ2-1, with 8 bases fitting TRBD2. The CDR3 consists of 14 residues. In germline, CDR1 is SQVTM, CDR2 ANQGSEA. V shed 3 bases and J 3 bases; nucleotides not matched to a gene: 4. The CDR3 region has the DNA TGCAGCGTTGAGGCGGGGGGCCTCTACAATGAGCAGTTCTTC. It yields the protein CSVEAGGLYNEQFF.

In its sample, this clonotype was seen once. The V gene is TRBV7-9, the J gene TRBJ1-4; 8 positions match TRBD1. The CDR3 runs 14 residues. CDR1 is SEHNR, CDR2 FQNEAQ, per germline (reference sequence). J lost 7 bases, V lost 5 bases, and 6 bases had no gene match. DNA for the CDR3: TGTGCCAGCAGCCGACAGGGGAAGATTGAAAAACTGTTTTTT. This translates into CASSRQGKIEKLFF.

The chain is built from TRBV7-3 and TRBJ2-7; D may match TRBD1 or TRBD2 (5 bases each). Trimming took off 5 bases at V and 0 bases at J, with 17 bases between the two ends. The CDR3 loop spans 16 amino acids. Germline V gene data show CDR1 as SGHTA and CDR2 as FQGTGA. In nucleotides, the CDR3 is TGTGCCAGCAGCCCCCACTCGGGACGGAGCTCCTACGAGCAGTACTTC. It translates to CASSPHSGRSSYEQYF.

As concerns this clonotype: This sequence may be a read error, since a much larger clone differs from it by one base. The J gene is TRBJ1-5, the V gene TRBV7-2; TRBD1 matches at 9 bases. The CDR3 is 16 residues long. Germline V gene sequence: CDR1 SGHTA, CDR2 FQGNSA. The trim removed 0 bases at V and 6 bases at J, leaving 6 bases unmatched. In DNA form, the CDR3 reads TGTGCCAGCAGCTTAGCGGGACAGGGAAGGGGTCAGCCCCAGCATTTT. It specifies CASSLAGQGRGQPQHF.

This clonotype was detected a few times. The chain couples TRBV14 to TRBJ2-5, with D unclear. The V end lost 0 bases, the J end lost 9 bases, and 8 bases lay between the germline ends. The CDR3 is 12 amino acids. CDR1 is SGHDN, CDR2 FVKESK, per germline. The CDR3: CASSQDSGPQYF. For the CDR3, the DNA is TGTGCCAGCAGCCAAGATAGTGGCCCCCAGTACTTC.

A remark on this clonotype: One base away lies a much larger clone, so this may be a sequencing read error. The chain combines TRBV9 with TRBJ2-1; TRBD1 is a possible D gene (5 bases). Gene TRBJ2-7 matches the end of the DNA better, so the J call may be wrong. CDR1 and CDR2 from the germline V gene are SGDLS and YYNGEE. The CDR3 runs 15 residues. CDR3 in amino acids: CASSAPQGSYNEQYF. CDR3 DNA: TGTGCCAGCAGCGCGCCGCAGGGCTCCTACAATGAGCAGTACTTC.

The chain employs TRBV12-3 or TRBV12-4 and TRBJ2-7; 8 bases line up with TRBD2. This CDR3 has 12 residues. The trim removed 4 bases at V and 6 bases at J, leaving 2 bases unmatched. This chain's CDR3 is CASSYREGEQYF. As DNA, the CDR3 is TGTGCCAGCAGTTACCGGGAGGGCGAGCAGTACTTC.

This clonotype came up once. This sequence may be a read error, since a much larger clone differs from it by one base. V is TRBV4-1 and J is TRBJ2-7, with 9 positions matching TRBD1. Germline lookup yields CDR1 MGHRA and CDR2 YSYEKL. V trimming: 0 bases; J trimming: 6 bases; junction bases outside the gene matches: 15. The CDR3 runs to 18 residues. CDR3 region: CASSQEWGTGLEGREQYF. CDR3 nucleotide sequence: TGCGCCAGCAGCCAAGAATGGGGGACAGGGCTTGAGGGACGCGAGCAGTACTTC.

The table lists this clonotype with many counts. V usage is TRBV7-6 and J usage is TRBJ2-7; D gene unclear. CDR3 length equals 14 residues. Germline CDR1 and CDR2: SGHVS and FNYEAQ. Deletions cut 7 bases from V and 2 bases from J, with 15 bases between. CDR3 coding DNA: TGTGCCAGCACCCTCCACGTGGGCACCTACGAGCAGTACTTC. It is translated as CASTLHVGTYEQYF.

Points on this clonotype: It may be a read error: a sequence one base away is much more abundant. The V gene is TRBV18, the J gene TRBJ2-5, with no clear D. Trimming cost V 10 bases and J 1 base, with 13 bases left between them. Looked up from germline, CDR1 is KGHSH and CDR2 is LQKENI. CDR3 size: 13 residues. The CDR3 bases are TGTGCCAACACATCAGGTACCCAAGAGACCCAGTACTTC. This encodes CANTSGTQETQYF.

This chain links TRBV4-1 with TRBJ2-7; D may be TRBD1 (6 bases). Germline-derived CDR1 and CDR2 are MGHRA and YSYEKL. Between the trimmed V and J ends, which lost 0 bases and 6 bases, there was a span of 15 bases. This CDR3 region has 15 residues. CDR3 sequence (DNA): TGCGCCAGCAGCCAAGAGGGGGCAGGGGCCCGCGAGCAGTACTTC. Translation: CASSQEGAGAREQYF.

This clonotype showed up just a few times. V is TRBV3-1 and J is TRBJ2-1; TRBD2 aligns across 8 bases. CDR1 LGHDT and CDR2 YNNKEL come from the germline V gene (reference sequence). CDR3 size: 15 residues. The junction had 5 bases not matched to a gene; V was cut back by 2 bases and J by 5 bases. DNA of the CDR3: TGTGCCAGCAGCCAACTCCTGCGGGGGGACAATGAGCAGTTCTTC. As protein: CASSQLLRGDNEQFF.

This clonotype came up a few times. The chain joins TRBV20-1 to TRBJ1-1; weak D call: TRBD1 (6 bases). Germline loops: CDR1 DFQATT, CDR2 SNEGSKA (reference sequence). V shed 1 base and J shed 3 bases, with 15 bases lying between them. The CDR3 extends over 15 amino acids. In DNA, the CDR3 is TGCAGTGCTAGAGCTAGGGGGTTGCACCACACTGAAGCTTTCTTT. Protein product: CSARARGLHHTEAFF.

The rearrangement joins TRBV28 to TRBJ1-2; 7 bases map to TRBD1. The germline V gene has CDR1 MDHEN and CDR2 SYDVKM. V gave up 3 bases and J gave up 1 base; unmatched junction bases: 8. The CDR3 runs 16 residues. The CDR3 DNA follows: TGTGCCAGCAGTTTGTCCGGGACAGCCGGTAACTATGGCTACACCTTC. Protein product: CASSLSGTAGNYGYTF.

Notes on this clonotype: This may come from a read error, since a much larger clone is one base off. This rearrangement joins TRBV3-1 to TRBJ2-5; D is undetermined. Looked up from germline, CDR1 is LGHDT and CDR2 is YNNKEL (reference sequence). V lost 4 bases to trimming and J lost 4 bases, with 16 bases between them. This CDR3 region has 15 residues. CDR3 sequence: CASSPSVLYLETQYF. In DNA form, the CDR3 reads TGTGCCAGCAGCCCCAGCGTGTTGTACCTAGAGACCCAGTACTTC.

There are a few counts of this clonotype. This chain uses TRBV6-1 with TRBJ2-2; D tentatively fits TRBD1 or TRBD2 (5 bases each). There are 16 residues in the CDR3. Germline lookup yields CDR1 MNHNS and CDR2 SASEGT. The V end was cut by 2 bases, the J end by 0 bases, with 10 bases between. The CDR3 nucleotides are TGTGCCAGCAGTGAATTCGGGGCAGCGAACACCGGGGAGCTGTTTTTT. Translated: CASSEFGAANTGELFF.